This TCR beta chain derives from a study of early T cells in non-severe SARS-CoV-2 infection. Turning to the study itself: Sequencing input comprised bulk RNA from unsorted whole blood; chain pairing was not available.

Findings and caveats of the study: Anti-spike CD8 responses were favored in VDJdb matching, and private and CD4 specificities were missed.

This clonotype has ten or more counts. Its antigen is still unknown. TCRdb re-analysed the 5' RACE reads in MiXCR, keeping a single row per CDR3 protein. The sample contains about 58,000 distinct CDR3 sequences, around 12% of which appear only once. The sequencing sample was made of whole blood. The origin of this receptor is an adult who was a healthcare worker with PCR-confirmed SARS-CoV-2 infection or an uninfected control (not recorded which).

Here the CDR3 reads CASSLQVYGYTF. In DNA, the CDR3 is TGTGCCAGCAGCTTACAGGTTTATGGCTACACCTTC. V gene TRBV7-9 combines with J gene TRBJ1-2, with D uncertain. CDR1 is SEHNR and CDR2 is FQNEAQ in the germline V gene (reference sequence). CDR3 length: 12 residues. The V and J ends lost 2 bases and 5 bases respectively, with 6 bases between them.